Following are 24 T cell receptor beta chains from one sample sequenced in a study of T cells in women clearing cervical HPV infection. Some clones are missing from TCRdb's copy, which holds only in-frame ones; the method was immunoSEQ multiplex PCR. This sample contains approximately 35,000 clones. What was sequenced was blood buffy coat. The receptors originated from a woman aged 18-69 years with a cervical HPV16 infection that either progressed to CIN3+ or cleared (not recorded which).

On this clone itself: A junction end diverges from the germline sequence, so it may reflect a read error. Read coverage stops 3 residues before the CDR3 terminus; the germline J gene supplies the remainder. Other DNA variants within this sample encode the same CDR3. V and J are TRBV19 and TRBJ1-3; D is uncertain. This CDR3 is built from 15 residues. CDR1 and CDR2 (germline): LNHDA, SQIVND (reference sequence). The CDR3 sequence is CASNGRQTSGNTIYF. The covered CDR3 bases are TGTGCCAGTAACGGCAGGCAAACCTCTGGAAACACG.

Points on this clone: The read terminates 3 residues ahead of where the CDR3 ends, so the germline J gene completes it. This chain links TRBV7-6 with TRBJ2-3, with TRBD1 matching 8 bases. V lost 4 bases and J lost 1; bases outside the gene matches: 1. There are 14 residues in the CDR3. Germline CDR1 is SGHVS and CDR2 is FNYEAQ. The CDR3 sequence: CASSSGQGTDTQYF. The covered CDR3 bases are TGTGCCAGCAGCTCGGGACAGGGCACAGATACG. The full variable domain, in which reference TRBV7-6 and TRBJ2-3 provide the parts outside the CDR3, is GAGVSQSPRYKVTKRGQDVALRCDPISGHVSLYWYRQALGQGPEFLTYFNYEAQQDKSGLPNDRFSAERPEGSISTLTIQRTEQRDSAMYRCASSSGQGTDTQYFGPGTRLTVL.

A word on this clone: The read terminates 3 residues ahead of where the CDR3 ends, so the germline J gene completes it. This chain uses TRBV2 with TRBJ2-3, with a possible D match to TRBD2 (6 bases). Germline CDR1 reads SNHLY; CDR2 reads FYNNEI. The CDR3 has 14 amino acids. V was trimmed by 4 bases and J by 6 bases, leaving 14 bases between them. The chain's CDR3 is CASSGDGGTDTQYF. CDR3 DNA, as far as it was read: TGTGCCAGCAGTGGGGACGGGGGAACGGATACG. The full variable domain, rest sourced from reference TRBV2 and TRBJ2-3, is EPEVTQTPSHQVTQMGQEVILRCVPISNHLYFYWYRQILGQKVEFLVSFYNNEISEKSEIFDDQFSVERPDGSNFTLKIRSTKLEDSAMYFCASSGDGGTDTQYFGPGTRLTVL.

Remarks on this clone: The CDR3 goes on 3 residues after the read ends, and that part is filled in from the germline J gene. V and J are TRBV6-1 and TRBJ1-1, with D hard to call. V lost 2 bases and J 6 bases, leaving 10 bases between the germline ends. Per the germline V gene, CDR1 is MNHNS and CDR2 is SASEGT. This CDR3 is 13 amino acids long. The CDR3 sequence is CASSESRLSEAFF. CDR3 bases read: TGTGCCAGCAGTGAATCGAGGCTGTCTGAA.

Details on this clone: One junction end disagrees with the germline gene, perhaps due to a read error. The read finishes 3 residues shy of the CDR3 end, and the germline J gene is used to complete it. Other nucleotide sequences in the sample specify the same CDR3. The gene calls are TRBV19 and TRBJ1-3, with a possible D match to TRBD1 (6 bases). Germline V gives CDR1 LNHDA, CDR2 SQIVND (reference sequence). The CDR3 has 14 residues. The covered CDR3 bases are TGTGCCAGTAGTACCGGAGGGGGAGGAAACACA. Its protein is CASSTGGGGNT. The entire CDR3 reads CASSTGGGGNTIYF.

Concerning this clone: Read sequence stops 3 residues before the CDR3 end, and the germline J gene provides the missing end. This chain connects TRBV6-2 or TRBV6-3 to TRBJ2-3, with a weak D call TRBD1 (6 bases). Trimming pared 2 bases from V and 5 bases from J, leaving 14 bases between. This CDR3 comprises 15 residues. Germline V CDR1 and CDR2: MNHEY, SVGEGT. CDR3 amino acids: CASSYGGGVVDTQYF. CDR3 DNA (partial): TGTGCCAGCAGTTACGGGGGCGGAGTGGTAGATACG.

CDR3 DNA (partial): TGTGCCATCAGTGAGGGTGACAGGGAGGGAAAA. It specifies CAISEGDREGK. The entire CDR3 reads CAISEGDREGKLFF. This chain connects TRBV10-3 to TRBJ1-4, with 7 bases matching TRBD1. The missing CDR3 end, 3 residues past where the read stops, is filled in from the germline J gene. The trim removed 2 bases at V and 10 bases at J, leaving 7 bases unmatched. The germline CDR1 and CDR2 sequences are ENHRY and SYGVKD. There are 14 residues in the CDR3.

In the case of this clone: From the germline J gene comes the end of the CDR3, since the read stops 3 residues before it. V usage is TRBV18 and J usage is TRBJ2-3; 7 bases line up with TRBD1. This CDR3 is 14 amino acids long. In germline, CDR1 is KGHSH, CDR2 LQKENI. The part of the CDR3 DNA that was read is TGTGCCAGCTCACCACGGACAGGTGGAGAGACG. It specifies CASSPRTGGET. The CDR3 in its entirety is CASSPRTGGETQYF.

On this clone: Sequencing ends 3 residues short of the CDR3 end; the germline J gene provides the rest. The V call is TRBV28, the J call TRBJ1-2; D may be TRBD1 (5 bases). The CDR3 totals 12 residues. Germline lookup yields CDR1 MDHEN and CDR2 SYDVKM. V was shortened by 7 bases and J by 3 bases, with 9 bases between the two germline ends. The CDR3 DNA, read in part, is TGTGCCAGCACCGAGACAGACTATGGC. Encoded protein: CASTETDYG. The complete CDR3 reads CASTETDYGYTF.

As concerns this clone: Coverage ceases 3 residues before the CDR3 finishes, and the germline J gene fills in the end. This chain uses TRBV7-9 with TRBJ1-1; perhaps TRBD1 as D (6 bases). The germline gives CDR1 SEHNR, CDR2 FQNEAQ (reference sequence). This CDR3 contains 11 residues. Here the CDR3 reads CASSWTAEAFF. The sequenced CDR3 bases are TGTGCCAGCAGCTGGACAGCGGAA.

About this clone itself: The CDR3 is cut off 3 residues early in the read; its end comes from the germline J gene. The chain couples TRBV7-3 to TRBJ2-3, with D possibly matching TRBD1 (5 bases). CDR3 length: 13 amino acids. Trimming cost V 6 bases and J 6 bases, with 13 bases left between them. CDR1 is SGHTA, CDR2 FQGTGA, per germline. The CDR3 here is CASSQDQGDTQYF. The sequenced part of the CDR3 DNA is TGTGCCAGCAGTCAGGACCAGGGCGATACG.

Note on this clone: Coverage ceases 3 residues before the CDR3 finishes, and the germline J gene fills in the end. This chain links TRBV2 with TRBJ2-2; a weak D match, TRBD2 (6 bases). This CDR3 has 14 amino acids. CDR1 is SNHLY, CDR2 FYNNEI, per germline. The DNA read from the CDR3 is TGTGCCAGCAGTCGCGGGGCACGTAATGAAAAG. It encodes CASSRGARNEK. The entire CDR3 sequence reads CASSRGARNEKLFF.

Notes on this clone: The read gets to within 3 residues of the CDR3 end, and the germline J gene fills in the rest. The chain employs TRBV19 and TRBJ1-1; no definite D call. This CDR3 comprises 14 residues. Trimming stripped 3 bases from V and 0 bases from J, with 8 bases between. Germline loops: CDR1 LNHDA, CDR2 SQIVND (reference sequence). CDR3 residues: CASSIHRVNTEAFF. CDR3 DNA (partial): TGTGCCAGTAGTATTCACCGGGTGAACACTGAA.

Comments on this clone: Read data end 3 residues before the CDR3 end; the end is taken from the germline J gene. V gene TRBV5-1 combines with J gene TRBJ2-5; TRBD2 matches at 11 bases. The V gene's germline CDR1 is SGHRS and CDR2 YFSETQ. J gave up 1 base and V 6 bases, and 5 bases lay outside the gene matches. The CDR3 is made up of 15 amino acids. The CDR3 bases that were read are TGCGCCAGCAAGGCTAGCGGGGGGACCCAAGAGACC. It codes for CASKASGGTQET. The full CDR3 is CASKASGGTQETQYF.

As concerns this clone: Sequencing ends 3 residues short of the CDR3 end; the germline J gene provides the rest. The chain uses TRBV7-9 and TRBJ1-2; D is possibly TRBD1 (6 bases). The germline V gene encodes CDR1 SEHNR and CDR2 FQNEAQ (reference sequence). This CDR3 has 15 amino acids. The CDR3: CASSSPGRGPGDYTF. Partial CDR3 DNA: TGTGCCAGCAGCTCCCCCGGGCGGGGGCCGGGTGAC.

A note on this clone: The read terminates 3 residues before the CDR3 end, so the remaining end is supplied by the germline J gene. The V call is TRBV19, the J call TRBJ2-1; 15 bases map to TRBD2. With 6 bases clipped from V and 2 bases from J, the junction kept 11 bases outside the gene matches. Germline CDR1 LNHDA, CDR2 SQIVND (reference sequence). This CDR3 region has 19 residues. CDR3 sequence: CASSLLGLAGGVTYNEQFF. The sequenced CDR3 bases are TGTGCCAGTAGCCTCCTGGGACTAGCGGGGGGCGTCACCTACAATGAG.

Turning to this clone: The CDR3 end is not reached by the read, which stops 3 residues before it; the germline J gene fills it in. The V and J genes are TRBV30 and TRBJ2-1, with TRBD2 matching 7 bases. Germline lookup yields CDR1 GTSNPN and CDR2 SVGIG (reference sequence). The CDR3 totals 15 residues. J was trimmed by 4 bases and V by 1 base; bases with no gene match: 7. The CDR3 loop is CAWSARERGYNEQFF. Partial CDR3 DNA: TGTGCCTGGAGTGCAAGGGAGCGGGGATACAATGAG. Full variable domain (remainder filled in from reference TRBV30 and TRBJ2-1): SQTIHQWPATLVQPVGSPLSLECTVEGTSNPNLYWYRQAAGRGLQLLFYSVGIGQISSEVPQNLSASRPQDRQFILSSKKLLLSDSGFYLCAWSARERGYNEQFFGPGTRLTVL.

Points on this clone: The read comes to an end 3 residues before the CDR3 does, leaving the germline J gene to fill in the end. This chain links TRBV19 with TRBJ1-6; 7 bases align to TRBD1. The CDR3 runs to 14 residues. Losses at the gene ends were 2 bases for V and 7 bases for J; bases not matched to a gene: 2. Germline CDR1 LNHDA, CDR2 SQIVND (reference sequence). This CDR3 is CASSILQGNSPLHF. Incomplete CDR3 DNA: TGTGCCAGTAGTATACTACAGGGGAATTCACCC.

Concerning this clone: The read gets to within 3 residues of the CDR3 end, and the germline J gene fills in the rest. The rearrangement links TRBV2 to TRBJ1-2, with a weak D call TRBD1 (5 bases). This CDR3 has 17 residues. The germline V gene encodes CDR1 SNHLY and CDR2 FYNNEI. This CDR3 reads CASSDFYAGVKPYDYTF. CDR3 bases read: TGTGCCAGCAGTGACTTCTATGCGGGGGTGAAACCTTACGAC.

As to this clone: With the read ending 3 residues before the CDR3 end, the germline J gene is used to fill in that end. The chain combines TRBV19 with TRBJ2-2; D tentatively reads TRBD1 or TRBD2 (6 bases each). Trimming shortened V by 4 bases and J by 1 base, and 19 bases separated the two germline ends. This CDR3 is built from 18 residues. The germline gives CDR1 LNHDA, CDR2 SQIVND (reference sequence). CDR3 region: CASSKSDRRGLNTGELFF. The DNA read from the CDR3 is TGTGCCAGTAGTAAATCCGACAGGAGGGGTTTGAACACCGGGGAG. Filled out from reference TRBV19 and TRBJ2-2, the complete variable domain reads DGGITQSPKYLFRKEGQNVTLSCEQNLNHDAMYWYRQDPGQGLRLIYYSQIVNDFQKGDIAEGYSVSREKKESFPLTVTSAQKNPTAFYLCASSKSDRRGLNTGELFFGEGSRLTVL.

On this clone itself: The read halts 3 residues ahead of the CDR3 end, with the missing end drawn from the germline J gene. The rearrangement joins TRBV2 to TRBJ1-4; 7 bases map to TRBD1. The CDR3 spans 13 residues. Germline lookup yields CDR1 SNHLY and CDR2 FYNNEI. V was pared by 9 bases and J by 5 bases, with 6 bases of the junction left unmatched. CDR3 DNA (partial): TGTGCCAGGGGAGGACAGGAGAATGAAAAA. Protein sequence: CARGGQENEK. The full CDR3 is CARGGQENEKLFF.

Regarding this clone: The CDR3 extends 3 residues past the end of the read, so its final part is completed from the germline J gene. The genes are TRBV2 and TRBJ2-5; 7 bases map to TRBD2. The CDR3 runs to 15 residues. Losses at the gene ends were 8 bases for V and 2 bases for J; bases not matched to a gene: 11. Looked up from germline, CDR1 is SNHLY and CDR2 is FYNNEI. CDR3 loop: CASDEGRGLQETQYF. CDR3 DNA (partial): TGTGCCAGCGACGAGGGGAGGGGTTTGCAAGAGACC.

As to this clone: The read terminates 3 residues ahead of where the CDR3 ends, so the germline J gene completes it. The chain joins TRBV18 to TRBJ1-1; D might be TRBD1 (5 bases). Germline CDR1 KGHSH, CDR2 LQKENI. Trimming took 3 bases from V and 5 from J, leaving 16 bases between them. The CDR3 runs 15 residues. This CDR3 is CASSPGLGVRTEAFF. CDR3 bases read: TGTGCCAGCTCACCGGGGTTAGGGGTACGGACTGAA.

As concerns this clone: Other DNA variants within this sample encode the same CDR3. CDR3 DNA (partial): TGTGCCTGGAGTCGGGGAAACACC. Its translation is CAWSRGNT. The entire CDR3 protein is CAWSRGNTIYF. The V call is TRBV30, the J call TRBJ1-3, with no clear D. The DNA ends 3 residues before the CDR3 does, and the rest of the CDR3 is filled in from the germline J gene. Trimming removed 2 bases from V and 4 bases from J, with 3 bases in between. CDR1 and CDR2 from the germline V gene are GTSNPN and SVGIG (reference sequence). The length of the CDR3 is 11 residues. The full variable domain, in which reference TRBV30 and TRBJ1-3 provide the parts outside the CDR3, is SQTIHQWPATLVQPVGSPLSLECTVEGTSNPNLYWYRQAAGRGLQLLFYSVGIGQISSEVPQNLSASRPQDRQFILSSKKLLLSDSGFYLCAWSRGNTIYFGEGSWLTVV.